Listed below are T cell receptor beta chains from one sample, sequenced in a study of post-analysis software for immune sequencing data. Using its own MiXCR run on the PCR reads, TCRdb lists one record per CDR3 protein. The sample lists about 430,000 distinct CDR3 sequences; approximately 42% were seen once. The sample taken for sequencing was blood. The receptors were gathered from a girl aged 2 to 10 with multiple sclerosis. The CDR3 runs from the conserved cysteine through the conserved F or W. A D gene is named only where the DNA matches it firmly. The size of a clone is reported for some rows only, either as once, few or many, or as a class for expanded clones.

cdr3_nt | cdr3_aa | v_call | clone_size | d_call | j_call
TGCAGCGTTGTCGGCGGGGTGACCTACAATGAGCAGTTCTTC | CSVVGGVTYNEQFF | TRBV29-1 | few | . | TRBJ2-1
TGTGCCAGCAGCTTAGGGGGGGCCGGCACGCAGTATTTT | CASSLGGAGTQYF | TRBV7-6 | . | . | TRBJ2-3
TGTGCCAGCAGTCCGGCAGATGCTTCCTACGAGCAGTACTTC | CASSPADASYEQYF | TRBV7-6 | . | . | TRBJ2-7
TGCAGCGTCACAAGTACAACCTACAATGAGCAGTTCTTC | CSVTSTTYNEQFF | TRBV29-1 | . | . | TRBJ2-1
TGTGCCAGCAGCGTAGCCGGTGGTCAGTTCGAGCAGTACTTC | CASSVAGGQFEQYF | TRBV9 | . | . | TRBJ2-7
TGTGCCAGCAGTTTATTCGTTACAGGGGACGAGCAGTACTTC | CASSLFVTGDEQYF | TRBV28 | few | TRBD1 | TRBJ2-7
TGTGCCAGCAGTTTGCAGAGCTCCTATAATTCACCCCTCCACTTT | CASSLQSSYNSPLHF | TRBV28 | many | . | TRBJ1-6
TGTGCCAGCATGGGACAGGGGAGAAGTCTAAACGAGCAGTACTTC | CASMGQGRSLNEQYF | TRBV6-2/TRBV6-3 | . | TRBD1 | TRBJ2-7
TGCGCCAGCAGCCCGGACCCAACTACGGAAAAACTGTTTTTT | CASSPDPTTEKLFF | TRBV4-1 | . | . | TRBJ1-4
TGTGCCAGCAGCTTAGCGACAGGGGGTGGCTACACCTTC | CASSLATGGGYTF | TRBV12-3/TRBV12-4 | few | TRBD1 | TRBJ1-2
TGTGCCAGCAGCAAAAGGGGGGCGACTAATGAAAAACTGTTTTTT | CASSKRGATNEKLFF | TRBV21-1 | . | . | TRBJ1-4
TGCAGTGCTATACAGACAACTAATGAAAAACTGTTTTTT | CSAIQTTNEKLFF | TRBV20-1 | . | . | TRBJ1-4
TGTGCCAGCAGCTTACGGTGGTTCCAGGGGGTGACTAACACTGAAGCTTTCTTT | CASSLRWFQGVTNTEAFF | TRBV7-9 | . | TRBD1 | TRBJ1-1
TGCGCCAGCAGCCGAGACCGGGACACCACCTACGAGCAGTACTTC | CASSRDRDTTYEQYF | TRBV4-1 | . | . | TRBJ2-7
TGTGCCAGCAGCTTGCTGGGCTCCTACAATGAGCAGTTCTTC | CASSLLGSYNEQFF | TRBV6-5 | . | . | TRBJ2-1
TGTGCCAGCAGCCACCTCAGGGGCGCAGGCTATGGCTACACCTTC | CASSHLRGAGYGYTF | TRBV7-9 | . | . | TRBJ1-2
TGTGCCAGCAGTTACTACCAAGAGACCCAGTACTTC | CASSYYQETQYF | TRBV5-1 | . | . | TRBJ2-5
TGCAGTGCTAGACTGGAAGTCGCGGGCCAAGAGACCCAGTACTTC | CSARLEVAGQETQYF | TRBV20-1 | few | . | TRBJ2-5
TGTGCCAGCAGCGGAGAAAGCGGGATTTACGAGCAGTACTTC | CASSGESGIYEQYF | TRBV7-9 | . | TRBD2 | TRBJ2-7
TGTGCCAGCAGCTTAGGCTATCGGACCCCGGGGGGCGAGCAGTACTTC | CASSLGYRTPGGEQYF | TRBV13 | . | TRBD2 | TRBJ2-7
TGCAGTGCTAAAGGGGCCATATTCACAGATACGCAGTATTTT | CSAKGAIFTDTQYF | TRBV20-1 | . | . | TRBJ2-3
TGTGCCAGCAACCGATGGGAGAACACTGAAGCTTTCTTT | CASNRWENTEAFF | TRBV12-3/TRBV12-4 | . | . | TRBJ1-1
TGTGCCAGCAGCTGGGGTCGGCATGAGCAGTTCTTC | CASSWGRHEQFF | TRBV7-9 | . | . | TRBJ2-1
TGTGCCAGCAGGGGGGGTAACTATGGCTACACCTTC | CASRGGNYGYTF | TRBV28 | . | . | TRBJ1-2
TGTGCCAGCAGTTACCAGGGACTAGTAGAAGAGACCCAGTTCTTC | CASSYQGLVEETQFF | TRBV6-6 | . | TRBD2 | TRBJ2-1
TGCAGCGTTCGGTCGGGAGGGGAGACCCAGTACTTC | CSVRSGGETQYF | TRBV29-1 | many | TRBD2 | TRBJ2-5
TGTGCCAGCAGTTTCCTGGGACTAGCGGGAAGGCAGACCCAGTACTTC | CASSFLGLAGRQTQYF | TRBV28 | few | TRBD2 | TRBJ2-5
TGCGCCAGCAGCTTGGCACTAGCGGGGGGGCTTGGGGCCAACGTCCTGACTTTC | CASSLALAGGLGANVLTF | TRBV5-1 | . | TRBD2 | TRBJ2-6
TGTGCCAGCAGCCAAGGACAGGGGATACATCAGCCCCAGCATTTT | CASSQGQGIHQPQHF | TRBV3-1 | few | TRBD1 | TRBJ1-5
TGTGCCAGCAGTTACTCCAGGGACTACAATGAGCAGTTCTTC | CASSYSRDYNEQFF | TRBV6-5 | . | . | TRBJ2-1
TGTGCCAGCAGGCTACAGGACAATGAGCAGTTCTTC | CASRLQDNEQFF | TRBV6-6 | few | . | TRBJ2-1
TGTGCCAGCAGCTTAGGAGGACTAGCGGGCCTAAGCTCCTACAATGAGCAGTTCTTC | CASSLGGLAGLSSYNEQFF | TRBV7-9 | many | TRBD2 | TRBJ2-1
TGTGCCAGCGGGGGGACAGGGGTGAAAGAGCAGTACTTC | CASGGTGVKEQYF | TRBV2 | . | TRBD1 | TRBJ2-7
TGCAGTGCTGGACCCGTCAGGGTAGGAATAGGGCAGGACGAGCAGTACTTC | CSAGPVRVGIGQDEQYF | TRBV20-1 | few | . | TRBJ2-7
TGTGCCAGCAGCTTGTATCAGGCGAACACTGGGGAGCTGTTTTTT | CASSLYQANTGELFF | TRBV5-8 | . | . | TRBJ2-2
TGTGCCAGCAGCTCCGGGGGGCGTGGAGGGGGCGACCACAATGAGCAGTTCTTC | CASSSGGRGGGDHNEQFF | TRBV6-1 | . | . | TRBJ2-1
TGTGCCAGCAGCGTAGGTGAGGGAGGGAACCAAGAGACCCAGTACTTC | CASSVGEGGNQETQYF | TRBV9 | . | TRBD2 | TRBJ2-5
TGTGCCAGCAGCTCGATCGGACTCGATCTGGAGGAGCAGTTCTTC | CASSSIGLDLEEQFF | TRBV7-2 | . | . | TRBJ2-1
TGTGCCACCAGTGGAGGACAGGGGACTCCCTACGAGCAGTACTTC | CATSGGQGTPYEQYF | TRBV24-1 | . | TRBD1 | TRBJ2-7
TGCGCCAGCAGTCGGGGGCGAAGCAGAGCCTACAATGAGCAGTTCTTC | CASSRGRSRAYNEQFF | TRBV5-1 | . | . | TRBJ2-1
TGTGCCAGCACGCCCCTGGGGGCCAACGTCCTGACTTTC | CASTPLGANVLTF | TRBV6-1 | . | . | TRBJ2-6
TGTGCCAGCAGCTTAGACAGGGTGTGGGAGACCCAGTACTTC | CASSLDRVWETQYF | TRBV7-6 | . | . | TRBJ2-5
TGTGCCAGCAGTGAAACACGCTTGAGCGAGCAGTACTTC | CASSETRLSEQYF | TRBV25-1 | . | . | TRBJ2-7
TGTGCCAGCAGTTTAAGCCCTACAGGGGTGGGTCAGCCCCAGCATTTT | CASSLSPTGVGQPQHF | TRBV12-3/TRBV12-4 | . | TRBD1 | TRBJ1-5
TGTGCCAGCAGCGACGCCCTCACATACAATGAGCAGTTCTTC | CASSDALTYNEQFF | TRBV7-9 | . | . | TRBJ2-1
TGTGCTAGCAGCTTGGGCGGACTCTCCTACGAGCAGTACTTC | CASSLGGLSYEQYF | TRBV7-9 | many | . | TRBJ2-7
TGCAGCGCCTACGGTCGGAGCGGGGCTAAGAATGAGCAGTTCTTC | CSAYGRSGAKNEQFF | TRBV29-1 | few | TRBD2 | TRBJ2-1
TGCGCCAGCAGTGGTCTAGCGGAGCCCCCCTACGAGCAGTACTTC | CASSGLAEPPYEQYF | TRBV10-2 | . | TRBD2 | TRBJ2-7
TGTGCCAGCAGTTTACGTCCTAGCGGGAGTCTTATCGACCAGACCCAGTACTTC | CASSLRPSGSLIDQTQYF | TRBV28 | few | TRBD2 | TRBJ2-5
TGTGCCAGCAGTTTAAACGACGCGAATTCACCCCTCCACTTT | CASSLNDANSPLHF | TRBV27 | . | . | TRBJ1-6
TGCAGTGCTAGCGGTAGGCGGCGCACAGATACGCAGTATTTT | CSASGRRRTDTQYF | TRBV20-1 | many | . | TRBJ2-3
TGTGCCAGCGCTTTTGGCTACACCTTC | CASAFGYTF | TRBV2 | few | . | TRBJ1-2
TGTGCCAGCAGTGGGAGCGGGAGATTCTACGAGCAGTACTTC | CASSGSGRFYEQYF | TRBV6-1 | few | TRBD2 | TRBJ2-7